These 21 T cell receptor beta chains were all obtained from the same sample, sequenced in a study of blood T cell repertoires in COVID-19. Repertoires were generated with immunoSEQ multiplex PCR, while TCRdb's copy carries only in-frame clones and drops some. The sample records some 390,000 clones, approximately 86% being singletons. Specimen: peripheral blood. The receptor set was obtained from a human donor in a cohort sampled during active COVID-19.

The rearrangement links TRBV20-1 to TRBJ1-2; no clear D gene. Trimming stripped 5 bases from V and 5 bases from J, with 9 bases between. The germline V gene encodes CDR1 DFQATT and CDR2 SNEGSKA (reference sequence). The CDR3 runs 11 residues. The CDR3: CSAPTGYGYTF. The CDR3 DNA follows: TGCAGTGCTCCAACCGGGTATGGCTACACCTTC.

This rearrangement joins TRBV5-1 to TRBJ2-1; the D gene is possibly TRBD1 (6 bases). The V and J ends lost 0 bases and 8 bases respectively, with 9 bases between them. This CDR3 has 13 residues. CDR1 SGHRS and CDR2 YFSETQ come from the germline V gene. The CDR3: CASSLAQGHEQFF. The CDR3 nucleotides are TGCGCCAGCAGCTTGGCGCAGGGGCATGAGCAGTTCTTC. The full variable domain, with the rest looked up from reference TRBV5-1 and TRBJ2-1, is KAGVTQTPRYLIKTRGQQVTLSCSPISGHRSVSWYQQTPGQGLQFLFEYFSETQRNKGNFPGRFSGRQFSNSRSEMNVSTLELGDSALYLCASSLAQGHEQFFGPGTRLTVL.

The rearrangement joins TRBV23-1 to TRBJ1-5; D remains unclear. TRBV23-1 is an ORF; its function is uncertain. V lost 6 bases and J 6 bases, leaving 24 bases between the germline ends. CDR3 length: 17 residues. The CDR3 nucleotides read TGCGCCAGCAGGGATCTAATCGGGAGAAAGGGCGCTCAGCCCCAGCATTTT. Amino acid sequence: CASRDLIGRKGAQPQHF.

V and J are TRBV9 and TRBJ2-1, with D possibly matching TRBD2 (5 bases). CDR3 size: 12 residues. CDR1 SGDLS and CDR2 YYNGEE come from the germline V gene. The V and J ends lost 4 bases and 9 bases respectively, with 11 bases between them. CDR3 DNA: TGTGCCAGCAGCCCCCCGGCGGGTGAGCAGTTCTTC. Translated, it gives CASSPPAGEQFF.

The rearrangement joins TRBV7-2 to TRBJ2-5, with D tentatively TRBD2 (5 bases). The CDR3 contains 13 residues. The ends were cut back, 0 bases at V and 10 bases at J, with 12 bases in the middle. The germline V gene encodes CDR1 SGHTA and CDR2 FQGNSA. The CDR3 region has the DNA TGTGCCAGCAGCTTAGCGTGGCTAGCCGGCCAGTACTTC. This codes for CASSLAWLAGQYF.

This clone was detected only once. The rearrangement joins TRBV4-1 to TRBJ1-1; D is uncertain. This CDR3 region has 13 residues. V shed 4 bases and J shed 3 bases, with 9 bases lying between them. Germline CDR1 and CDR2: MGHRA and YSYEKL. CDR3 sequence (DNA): TGCGCCAGCAGCCGCCAGCGGGACACTGAAGCTTTCTTT. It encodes CASSRQRDTEAFF.

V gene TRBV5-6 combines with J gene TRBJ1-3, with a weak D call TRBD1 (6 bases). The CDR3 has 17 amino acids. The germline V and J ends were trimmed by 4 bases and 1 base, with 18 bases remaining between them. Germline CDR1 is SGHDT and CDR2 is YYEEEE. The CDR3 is CASSGNRARGSGNTIYF. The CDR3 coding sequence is TGTGCCAGCAGCGGAAACAGGGCACGGGGATCTGGAAACACCATATATTTT.

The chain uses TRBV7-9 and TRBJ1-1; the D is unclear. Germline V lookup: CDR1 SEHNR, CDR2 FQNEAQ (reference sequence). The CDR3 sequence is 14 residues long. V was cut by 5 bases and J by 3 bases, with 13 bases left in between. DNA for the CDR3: TGTGCCAGCAGCCCAGTAGGCGGTTACACTGAAGCTTTCTTT. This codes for CASSPVGGYTEAFF. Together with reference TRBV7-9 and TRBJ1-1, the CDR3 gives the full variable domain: DTGVSQNPRHKITKRGQNVTFRCDPISEHNRLYWYRQTLGQGPEFLTYFQNEAQLEKSRLLSDRFSAERPKGSFSTLEIQRTEQGDSAMYLCASSPVGGYTEAFFGQGTRLTVV.

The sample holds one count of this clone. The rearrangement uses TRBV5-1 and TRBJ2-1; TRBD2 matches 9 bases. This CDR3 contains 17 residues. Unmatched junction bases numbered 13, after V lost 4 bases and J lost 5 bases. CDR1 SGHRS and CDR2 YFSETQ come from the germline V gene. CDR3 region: CASSPQRAGGDDNEQFF. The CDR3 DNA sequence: TGCGCCAGCAGCCCCCAACGGGCGGGAGGGGACGACAATGAGCAGTTCTTC.

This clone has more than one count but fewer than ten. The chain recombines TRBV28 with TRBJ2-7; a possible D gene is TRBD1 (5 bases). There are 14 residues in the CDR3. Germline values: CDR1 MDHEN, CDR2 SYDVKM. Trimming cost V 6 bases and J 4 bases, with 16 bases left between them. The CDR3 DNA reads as TGTGCCAGCAGGGGGCTCTTGGCAGGATACGAGCAGTACTTC. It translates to CASRGLLAGYEQYF. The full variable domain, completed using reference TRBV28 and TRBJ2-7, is DVKVTQSSRYLVKRTGEKVFLECVQDMDHENMFWYRQDPGLGLRLIYFSYDVKMKEKGDIPEGYSVSREKKERFSLILESASTNQTSMYLCASRGLLAGYEQYFGPGTRLTVT.

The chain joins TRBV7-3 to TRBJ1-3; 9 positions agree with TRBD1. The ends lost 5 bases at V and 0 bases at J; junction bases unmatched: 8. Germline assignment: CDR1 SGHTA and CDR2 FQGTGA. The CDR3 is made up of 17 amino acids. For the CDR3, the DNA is TGTGCCAGCAGCGCCCCGGGACAGGGCGCCTCTGGAAACACCATATATTTT. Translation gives CASSAPGQGASGNTIYF.

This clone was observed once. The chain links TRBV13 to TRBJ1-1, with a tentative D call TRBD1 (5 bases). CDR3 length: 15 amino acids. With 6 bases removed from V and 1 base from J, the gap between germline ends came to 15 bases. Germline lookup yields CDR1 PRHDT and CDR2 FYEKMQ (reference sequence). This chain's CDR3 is CASRPAGQPNTEAFF. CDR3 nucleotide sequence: TGTGCCAGCAGGCCCGCCGGACAACCGAACACTGAAGCTTTCTTT.

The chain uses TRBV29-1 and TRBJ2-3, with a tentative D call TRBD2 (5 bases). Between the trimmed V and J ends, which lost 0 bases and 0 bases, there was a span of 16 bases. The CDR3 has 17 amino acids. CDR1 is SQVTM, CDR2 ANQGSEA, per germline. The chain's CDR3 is CSVEDPGGVASTDTQYF. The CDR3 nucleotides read TGCAGCGTTGAAGATCCAGGTGGAGTAGCGAGCACAGATACGCAGTATTTT.

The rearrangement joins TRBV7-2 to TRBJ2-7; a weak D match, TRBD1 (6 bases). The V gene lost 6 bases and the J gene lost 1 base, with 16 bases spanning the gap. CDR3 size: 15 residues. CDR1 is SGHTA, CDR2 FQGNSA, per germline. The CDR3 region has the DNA TGTGCCAGCAGTCTACAAGGGGGTTGGTCCTACGAGCAGTACTTC. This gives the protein CASSLQGGWSYEQYF. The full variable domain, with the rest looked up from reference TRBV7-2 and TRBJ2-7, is GAGVSQSPSNKVTEKGKDVELRCDPISGHTALYWYRQSLGQGLEFLIYFQGNSAPDKSGLPSDRFSAERTGGSVSTLTIQRTQQEDSAVYLCASSLQGGWSYEQYFGPGTRLTVT.

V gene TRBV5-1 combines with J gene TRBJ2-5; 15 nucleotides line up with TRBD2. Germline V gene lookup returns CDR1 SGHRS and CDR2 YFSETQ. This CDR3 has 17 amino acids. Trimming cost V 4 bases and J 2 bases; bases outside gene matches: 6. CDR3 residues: CASSTGTSGGLQETQYF. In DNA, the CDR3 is TGCGCCAGCAGCACCGGGACTAGCGGGGGGTTACAAGAGACCCAGTACTTC. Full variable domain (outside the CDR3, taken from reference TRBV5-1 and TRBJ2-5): KAGVTQTPRYLIKTRGQQVTLSCSPISGHRSVSWYQQTPGQGLQFLFEYFSETQRNKGNFPGRFSGRQFSNSRSEMNVSTLELGDSALYLCASSTGTSGGLQETQYFGPGTRLLVL.

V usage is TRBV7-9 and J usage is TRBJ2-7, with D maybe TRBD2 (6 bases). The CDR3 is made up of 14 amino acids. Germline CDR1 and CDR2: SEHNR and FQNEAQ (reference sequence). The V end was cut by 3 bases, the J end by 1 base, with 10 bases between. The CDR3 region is CASSLPGTSYEQYF. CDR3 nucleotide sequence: TGTGCCAGCAGCTTGCCCGGGACTTCCTACGAGCAGTACTTC.

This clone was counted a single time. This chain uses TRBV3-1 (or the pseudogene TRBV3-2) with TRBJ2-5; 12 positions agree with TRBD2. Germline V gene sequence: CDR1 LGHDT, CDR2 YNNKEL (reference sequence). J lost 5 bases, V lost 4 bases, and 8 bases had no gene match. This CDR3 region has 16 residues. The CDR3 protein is CASSLTTTSGSETQYF. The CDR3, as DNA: TGTGCCAGCAGCCTGACGACGACTAGCGGGAGTGAGACCCAGTACTTC.

CDR3 sequence (DNA): TGTGCCAGCAGCCAAGGGCGGGTCTCCTACGAGCAGTACTTC. Encoded protein: CASSQGRVSYEQYF. The rearrangement uses TRBV3-1 (or the pseudogene TRBV3-2) and TRBJ2-7, with D maybe TRBD2 (5 bases). This CDR3 has 14 residues. Germline CDR1 and CDR2: LGHDT and YNNKEL (reference sequence). Trimming pared 1 base from V and 0 bases from J, leaving 7 bases between.

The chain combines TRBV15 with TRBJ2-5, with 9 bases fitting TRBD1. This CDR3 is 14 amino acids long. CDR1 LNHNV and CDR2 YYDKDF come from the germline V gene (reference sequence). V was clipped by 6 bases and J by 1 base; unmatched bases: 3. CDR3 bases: TGTGCCACCAGGACAGGGGGGAGCCAAGAGACCCAGTACTTC. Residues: CATRTGGSQETQYF.

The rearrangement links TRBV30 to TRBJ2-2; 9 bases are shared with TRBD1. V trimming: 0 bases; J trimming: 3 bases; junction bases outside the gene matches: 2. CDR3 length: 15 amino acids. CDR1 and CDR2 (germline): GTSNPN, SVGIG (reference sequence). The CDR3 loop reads CAWSVGDRDTGELFF. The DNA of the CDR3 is TGTGCCTGGAGTGTAGGGGACAGGGACACCGGGGAGCTGTTTTTT.

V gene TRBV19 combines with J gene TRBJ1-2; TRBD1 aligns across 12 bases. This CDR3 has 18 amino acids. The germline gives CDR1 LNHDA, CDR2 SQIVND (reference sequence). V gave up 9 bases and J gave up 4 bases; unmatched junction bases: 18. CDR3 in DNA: TGTGCCAGCTCCCCCGAACCCGGGACAGGGGGCGGCCTCTATGGCTACACCTTC. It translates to CASSPEPGTGGGLYGYTF.